The 21 T cell receptor beta chains below come from one sample, sequenced in a study of T cells in Graves' hyperthyroidism and ophthalmopathy. Authors of the study amplified TCR beta CDR3 regions from RNA transcripts. The HTBI primer set drove a first-round RT-PCR of the TCR CDR3. TCRdb independently ran MiXCR on the multiplex PCR reads; one entry per CDR3 protein. The sample includes around 720,000 distinct CDR3 sequences, just over 35% of them seen just once. Sequencing input: blood. These receptors were taken from a woman aged 40 to 50 with Graves' hyperthyroidism.

The chain employs TRBV2 and TRBJ1-1, with D unclear. Germline lookup yields CDR1 SNHLY and CDR2 FYNNEI. This CDR3 spans 15 amino acids. Trimming took 5 bases from V and 2 from J, leaving 15 bases between them. This CDR3 reads CASSPLAVGNTEAFF. For the CDR3, the DNA is TGTGCCAGCAGTCCCCTAGCGGTGGGTAACACTGAAGCTTTCTTT.

This clonotype was seen repeatedly, ten times or more. The chain joins TRBV12-3 or TRBV12-4 to TRBJ1-5; 10 nucleotides align to TRBD1. With V trimmed by 6 bases and J by 3 bases, 8 bases remained unmatched. CDR3 length equals 16 residues. The CDR3 DNA is TGTGCCAGCAGCCCGACAGGGGGCACAGACAATCAGCCCCAGCATTTT. Translating it yields CASSPTGGTDNQPQHF.

J is TRBJ2-2 and V is TRBV20-1, with 12 nucleotides matching TRBD1. Germline assignment: CDR1 DFQATT and CDR2 SNEGSKA (reference sequence). V shed 3 bases, J shed 7 bases, and the junction held 9 bases outside the gene matches. The CDR3 is made up of 16 amino acids. Here the CDR3 reads CSARGQGAVTIGELFF. In DNA, the CDR3 is TGCAGTGCTAGGGGACAGGGGGCTGTTACGATCGGGGAGCTGTTTTTT.

The genes are TRBV11-2 and TRBJ2-5; tentatively, D is TRBD1 (5 bases). V lost 3 bases and J 5 bases, leaving 16 bases between the germline ends. This CDR3 spans 15 amino acids. The germline V gene encodes CDR1 SGHAT and CDR2 FQNNGV. The CDR3 DNA reads TGTGCCAGCAGCTTTCTACCCAGGACAACGGAGACCCAGTACTTC. This translates into CASSFLPRTTETQYF.

The CDR3 reads CAISQQVGETQYF. In DNA, the CDR3 is TGTGCCATCAGTCAACAGGTGGGGGAGACCCAGTACTTC. This chain links TRBV10-3 with TRBJ2-5, with D possibly TRBD1 on 5 matching bases. Germline V gene sequence: CDR1 ENHRY, CDR2 SYGVKD. Trimming cost V 5 bases and J 5 bases, with 12 bases left between them. This CDR3 contains 13 residues.

The chain is built from TRBV10-3 and TRBJ2-5, with 12 bases matching TRBD1. There are 15 residues in the CDR3. The germline CDR1 and CDR2 sequences are ENHRY and SYGVKD. V lost 7 bases and J lost 5; bases outside the gene matches: 8. The CDR3 reads CAITEGQGAPETQYF. The CDR3 region has the DNA TGTGCCATCACCGAGGGACAGGGGGCCCCGGAGACCCAGTACTTC.

This clonotype was observed a few times. The rearrangement joins TRBV19 to TRBJ1-2; D may be TRBD1 (6 bases). The V gene's germline CDR1 is LNHDA and CDR2 SQIVND (reference sequence). There are 14 residues in the CDR3. V was clipped by 4 bases and J by 4 bases, with 13 bases between them. The CDR3 region has the DNA TGTGCCAGTAGTACAGACTTAGGGGGCTATGGCTACACCTTC. It yields the protein CASSTDLGGYGYTF. Using reference TRBV19 and TRBJ1-2 for the parts outside the CDR3, the full variable domain is DGGITQSPKYLFRKEGQNVTLSCEQNLNHDAMYWYRQDPGQGLRLIYYSQIVNDFQKGDIAEGYSVSREKKESFPLTVTSAQKNPTAFYLCASSTDLGGYGYTFGSGTRLTVV.

On this clonotype itself: A read error is possible here, since a much larger clone lies one base away. The rearrangement uses TRBV7-2 and TRBJ2-7, with TRBD1 as a possible D gene (5 bases). Germline CDR1 is SGHTA and CDR2 is FQGNSA. Trimming cost V 5 bases and J 3 bases, with 20 bases left between them. This CDR3 contains 16 residues. The CDR3 protein is CASSRNRAARGYEQYF. The CDR3 coding sequence is TGTGCCAGCAGCCGAAACCGGGCGGCAAGGGGCTACGAGCAGTACTTC. The whole variable domain, remainder taken from reference TRBV7-2 and TRBJ2-7, is GAGVSQSPSNKVTEKGKDVELRCDPISGHTALYWYRQSLGQGLEFLIYFQGNSAPDKSGLPSDRFSAERTGGSVSTLTIQRTQQEDSAVYLCASSRNRAARGYEQYFGPGTRLTVT.

This clonotype came up many times. The V call is TRBV7-2, the J call TRBJ1-2; tentatively, D is TRBD1 (5 bases). The CDR3 extends over 14 amino acids. V was shortened by 4 bases and J by 4 bases, with 13 bases between the two germline ends. Germline values: CDR1 SGHTA, CDR2 FQGNSA. The DNA of the CDR3 is TGTGCCAGCAGCTCCCCTCTAAGGGGCTATGGCTACACCTTC. Its protein is CASSSPLRGYGYTF.

This clonotype was seen only a few times. The CDR3 DNA reads as TGTGCCAGCAGAACGGACTTCTCGACTGAAGCTTTCTTT. As protein: CASRTDFSTEAFF. This chain uses TRBV7-9 with TRBJ1-1; D uncertain. CDR3 length equals 13 residues. V lost 6 bases, J lost 5 bases, and 13 bases lay in between. Germline CDR1 SEHNR, CDR2 FQNEAQ (reference sequence).

The chain couples TRBV7-9 to TRBJ1-2; 12 nucleotides line up with TRBD1. The CDR3 sequence is 14 residues long. V lost 8 bases and J lost 6; bases outside the gene matches: 7. Germline V gives CDR1 SEHNR, CDR2 FQNEAQ (reference sequence). The DNA of the CDR3 is TGTGCCAGCGGTCCGGGACAGGGGGCTGATGGCTACACCTTC. This translates into CASGPGQGADGYTF. Variable domain in full (rest from reference TRBV7-9 and TRBJ1-2): DTGVSQNPRHKITKRGQNVTFRCDPISEHNRLYWYRQTLGQGPEFLTYFQNEAQLEKSRLLSDRFSAERPKGSFSTLEIQRTEQGDSAMYLCASGPGQGADGYTFGSGTRLTVV.

This clonotype has ten or more counts. The V call is TRBV7-6, the J call TRBJ1-1, with a weak D call TRBD1 (5 bases). V was trimmed by 2 bases and J by 5 bases, leaving 15 bases between them. The CDR3 extends over 15 amino acids. CDR1 is SGHVS and CDR2 is FNYEAQ in the germline V gene. In nucleotides, the CDR3 is TGTGCCAGCAGCTTATACCCAGGGCTCGGGACTGAAGCTTTCTTT. This encodes CASSLYPGLGTEAFF.

CDR3 in DNA: TGTGCTAGTGGTCTCACCCGTACCTACGAGCAGTACTTC. As protein: CASGLTRTYEQYF. J is TRBJ2-7 and V is TRBV12-5; D not resolved. The V gene's germline CDR1 is LGHNT and CDR2 FRNRAP. The V end lost 5 bases, the J end lost 2 bases, and 10 bases lay between the germline ends. The CDR3 runs 13 residues.

This sequence joins TRBV12-3 or TRBV12-4 and TRBJ1-1, with D uncertain. V lost 2 bases and J lost 11, with 21 bases in between. The CDR3 is 15 amino acids. CDR3 sequence: CASSLTPSIAGGAFF. CDR3 sequence (DNA): TGTGCCAGCAGTTTAACCCCTTCCATCGCGGGAGGGGCTTTCTTT.

This clonotype was observed at least ten times. This rearrangement joins TRBV29-1 to TRBJ2-2, with TRBD1 as a possible D gene (5 bases). Germline CDR1 reads SQVTM; CDR2 reads ANQGSEA. The CDR3 runs 14 residues. The V and J ends lost 5 bases and 1 base respectively, with 11 bases between them. CDR3 nucleotide sequence: TGCAGCGTTTGTGACAGATTGAACACCGGGGAGCTGTTTTTT. Translation gives CSVCDRLNTGELFF.

The chain joins TRBV19 to TRBJ1-2, with a weak D call TRBD1 (6 bases). The V end was cut by 7 bases, the J end by 4 bases, with 16 bases between. The germline gives CDR1 LNHDA, CDR2 SQIVND (reference sequence). The CDR3 covers 14 residues. CDR3 in amino acids: CASKEGGTLYGYTF. As DNA, the CDR3 is TGTGCCAGTAAAGAAGGGGGGACCCTCTATGGCTACACCTTC.

The chain has TRBV28 and TRBJ1-2; 7 bases are shared with TRBD1. J was trimmed by 4 bases and V by 2 bases; bases with no gene match: 7. Germline CDR1 MDHEN, CDR2 SYDVKM. This CDR3 is built from 15 residues. For the CDR3, the DNA is TGTGCCAGCAGTTTAGGGCAGGGGGTTTTCTATGGCTACACCTTC. This codes for CASSLGQGVFYGYTF.

This clonotype was detected ten times or more. This rearrangement joins TRBV2 to TRBJ1-4; no clear D gene. Germline V gene data show CDR1 as SNHLY and CDR2 as FYNNEI. With 3 bases removed from V and 9 bases from J, the gap between germline ends came to 17 bases. The CDR3 spans 15 residues. The CDR3, as DNA: TGTGCCAGCAGTGACCCTTCTGCCATCGTGAAAAAACTGTTTTTT. Translating it yields CASSDPSAIVKKLFF.

V usage is TRBV7-9 and J usage is TRBJ1-1; a possible D gene is TRBD1 (6 bases). The CDR3 is 15 amino acids. Germline CDR1 reads SEHNR; CDR2 reads FQNEAQ (reference sequence). The ends were cut back, 5 bases at V and 6 bases at J, with 19 bases in the middle. The CDR3 bases are TGTGCCAGCAGCCCGACGACAGGTCTTGGCTCTGAAGCTTTCTTT. Translation: CASSPTTGLGSEAFF.

The CDR3 loop is CASSPRTGIVNQPQHF. The CDR3 DNA is TGTGCCAGTAGTCCAAGGACAGGGATCGTGAATCAGCCCCAGCATTTT. The chain combines TRBV19 with TRBJ1-5; TRBD1 matches at 8 bases. Germline values: CDR1 LNHDA, CDR2 SQIVND (reference sequence). The CDR3 length is 16 residues. Trimming took 5 bases from V and 4 from J; bases not matched to a gene: 10.

This clonotype was observed many times. The rearrangement links TRBV10-3 to TRBJ1-2; D uncertain. The CDR3 is 13 residues long. V lost 3 bases and J 8 bases, leaving 13 bases between the germline ends. CDR1 and CDR2 from the germline V gene are ENHRY and SYGVKD. The CDR3 region has the DNA TGTGCCATCAGTGACCCCCTTTCCCGGGGCTACACCTTC. This translates into CAISDPLSRGYTF.